Presented here are 10 T cell receptor beta chains from one specimen sequenced in a study of T cell responses to AZD1222 COVID-19 vaccine. TCRdb keeps only in-frame clones here, not all; method: immunoSEQ multiplex PCR. The sample lists roughly 150,000 clones; almost 90% were seen once. This material consisted of peripheral blood, taken 28 days after the second AZD1222 dose. These receptors were obtained from an adult who received the AZD1222 COVID-19 vaccine.

This clone was seen a single time. The genes are TRBV24-1 and TRBJ1-2; a possible D gene is TRBD1 (5 bases). This CDR3 is 14 amino acids long. V lost 3 bases, J lost 5 bases, and 12 bases lay in between. CDR1 is KGHDR, CDR2 SFDVKD, per germline. CDR3 amino acids: CATSDTRVGYGYTF. The CDR3 DNA is TGTGCCACCAGTGATACCAGGGTAGGATATGGCTACACCTTC.

The chain combines TRBV28 with TRBJ1-1, with D hard to call. The CDR3 sequence is 12 residues long. CDR1 and CDR2 from the germline V gene are MDHEN and SYDVKM. With 8 bases removed from V and 11 bases from J, the gap between germline ends came to 18 bases. The chain's CDR3 is CASLPSTSQAFF. DNA for the CDR3: TGTGCCAGCCTTCCGTCCACCTCGCAGGCTTTCTTT.

The chain has TRBV6-5 and TRBJ1-1; D unresolved. Germline loops: CDR1 MNHEY, CDR2 SVGAGI. This CDR3 comprises 12 residues. V lost 10 bases to trimming and J lost 1 base, with 10 bases between them. As DNA, the CDR3 is TGTGCCACCTCCACGTGGAACACTGAAGCTTTCTTT. It codes for CATSTWNTEAFF.

The V call is TRBV12-5, the J call TRBJ2-1; D gene ambiguous. Germline CDR1 reads LGHNT; CDR2 reads FRNRAP. V was cut by 1 base and J by 3 bases, with 1 base left in between. The CDR3 covers 12 residues. For the CDR3, the DNA is TGTGCTAGTGGTTTGGACTACAATGAGCAGTTCTTC. It codes for CASGLDYNEQFF.

The genes are TRBV28 and TRBJ1-2; D is unclear. V lost 5 bases and J 2 bases, leaving 12 bases between the germline ends. There are 14 residues in the CDR3. Germline V gene sequence: CDR1 MDHEN, CDR2 SYDVKM. The CDR3 nucleotides are TGTGCCAGCAGTCTCAACAGCGTCAACTATGGCTACACCTTC. It yields the protein CASSLNSVNYGYTF.

The chain carries TRBV28 and TRBJ1-5, with TRBD1 matching 7 bases. This CDR3 is built from 16 residues. Germline V gene sequence: CDR1 MDHEN, CDR2 SYDVKM. The junction had 13 bases not matched to a gene; V was cut back by 10 bases and J by 1 base. The DNA of the CDR3 is TGTGCCATCCTAGTTCCCAGGGGGGAAAGCAATCAGCCCCAGCATTTT. Its translation: CAILVPRGESNQPQHF.

The chain combines TRBV29-1 with TRBJ1-2; D gene ambiguous. V lost 2 bases, J lost 8 bases, and 12 bases lay in between. Germline V gives CDR1 SQVTM, CDR2 ANQGSEA. The CDR3 is made up of 12 amino acids. The CDR3 spells CSVERAGEGYTF. In nucleotides, the CDR3 is TGCAGCGTTGAACGGGCGGGAGAGGGCTACACCTTC.

The rearrangement links TRBV5-1 to TRBJ2-4; D possibly corresponds to TRBD2 (6 bases). V lost 4 bases to trimming and J lost 1 base, with 21 bases between them. The CDR3 has 18 amino acids. The germline V gene has CDR1 SGHRS and CDR2 YFSETQ. The CDR3 loop is CASSPGVLAEVAKNIQYF. The DNA for the CDR3 is TGCGCCAGCAGCCCGGGAGTGCTAGCCGAGGTTGCCAAAAACATTCAGTACTTC.

This chain joins TRBV5-1 and TRBJ2-5; TRBD2 aligns across 16 bases. Germline CDR1 and CDR2: SGHRS and YFSETQ. With V trimmed by 4 bases and J by 3 bases, 3 bases remained unmatched. The CDR3 has 16 residues. In DNA form, the CDR3 reads TGCGCCAGCAGCCCGGGACTAGCGGGAGGGGAAGAGACCCAGTACTTC. It yields the protein CASSPGLAGGEETQYF.

The V call is TRBV6-5, the J call TRBJ2-1; D gene ambiguous. V was pared by 6 bases and J by 5 bases, with 14 bases between. The CDR3 has 14 residues. Germline assignment: CDR1 MNHEY and CDR2 SVGAGI. The DNA for the CDR3 is TGTGCCAGCAGAGATGGCCAGACCCACAATGAGCAGTTCTTC. This sequence encodes CASRDGQTHNEQFF.